The next 32 T cell receptor beta chains were all read from a single sample in a study of blood T cell repertoires in COVID-19. The table came from immunoSEQ multiplex PCR; TCRdb's copy has only in-frame clones and leaves some out. The sample records 150,000 to 200,000 clones, roughly 80% being singletons. Sequencing used peripheral blood. Every receptor here comes from an elderly woman with acute or convalescent COVID-19.

J is TRBJ1-5 and V is TRBV4-1; D not certain. The V and J ends lost 1 base and 2 bases respectively, with 15 bases between them. The CDR3 covers 17 residues. Germline V gene data show CDR1 as MGHRA and CDR2 as YSYEKL. CDR3 loop: CASSQAPARGGNQPQHF. The CDR3 DNA sequence: TGCGCCAGCAGCCAAGCCCCGGCCCGGGGTGGCAATCAGCCCCAGCATTTT.

In regard to this clone: Other DNA sequences in the sample encode the same CDR3. This chain joins TRBV24-1 and TRBJ2-3; TRBD2 agrees at 8 bases. Trimming at V came to 4 bases and at J to 1 base, leaving 0 bases not matched to a gene. Germline values: CDR1 KGHDR, CDR2 SFDVKD. The CDR3 consists of 14 residues. The CDR3 reads CATSDGGGTDTQYF. Here the CDR3 DNA reads TGTGCCACCAGTGACGGGGGGGGCACAGATACGCAGTATTTT.

J is TRBJ2-7 and V is TRBV6-5; TRBD2 matches 7 bases. The CDR3 runs to 15 residues. The ends lost 2 bases at V and 5 bases at J; junction bases unmatched: 9. Germline values: CDR1 MNHEY, CDR2 SVGAGI. The CDR3: CASSYAGLAVDEQYF. DNA of the CDR3: TGTGCCAGCAGTTACGCGGGGCTAGCGGTGGACGAGCAGTACTTC.

The V gene is TRBV5-1, the J gene TRBJ2-1, with D maybe TRBD1 (5 bases). The CDR3 sequence is 14 residues long. Germline assignment: CDR1 SGHRS and CDR2 YFSETQ. V was clipped by 4 bases and J by 1 base, with 9 bases between them. The CDR3 here is CASSRTGSYNEQFF. DNA for the CDR3: TGCGCCAGCAGCCGTACAGGATCCTACAATGAGCAGTTCTTC.

The chain employs TRBV5-8 and TRBJ1-4; D is unclear. This CDR3 is 16 amino acids long. V shed 0 bases and J shed 7 bases, with 16 bases lying between them. CDR1 SGHTS and CDR2 YDEGEE come from the germline V gene. CDR3 bases: TGTGCCAGCAGCTTGGGAGGATCCCTAGGAGGTGAAAAACTGTTTTTT. Amino acid sequence: CASSLGGSLGGEKLFF.

CDR3 DNA: TGTGCAAGTCGCCTCGGGACTCCGAACACTGAAGCTTTCTTT. Translating gives CASRLGTPNTEAFF. The V call is TRBV12-2, the J call TRBJ1-1. TRBV12-2 is recorded as a pseudogene. The CDR3 loop spans 14 amino acids.

The chain employs TRBV4-2 and TRBJ2-3, with D possibly TRBD2 on 6 matching bases. This CDR3 contains 15 residues. Germline CDR1 reads LGHNA; CDR2 reads YNFKEQ. V lost 1 base and J 5 bases, leaving 13 bases between the germline ends. CDR3 nucleotides: TGTGCCAGCAGCCAAGCCGGGGCGGGACGAGATACGCAGTATTTT. Amino acid sequence: CASSQAGAGRDTQYF.

This rearrangement joins TRBV28 to TRBJ1-5, with a weak D call TRBD1 (6 bases). CDR1 MDHEN and CDR2 SYDVKM come from the germline V gene. The CDR3 loop spans 15 amino acids. Trimming removed 6 bases at V and 0 bases at J, with 12 bases between. CDR3 DNA sequence: TGTGCCAGCAGCCCCGACAGGTATAGCAATCAGCCCCAGCATTTT. This sequence encodes CASSPDRYSNQPQHF.

This clone has a single count. V is TRBV19 and J is TRBJ1-4, with TRBD1 matching 8 bases. The germline CDR1 and CDR2 sequences are LNHDA and SQIVND (reference sequence). CDR3 length: 20 residues. Losses at the gene ends were 4 bases for V and 6 bases for J; bases not matched to a gene: 22. CDR3 sequence: CASSSYMARGRVSRDEKLFF. CDR3 coding DNA: TGTGCCAGTAGTAGTTATATGGCCAGGGGGCGCGTATCTCGGGATGAAAAACTGTTTTTT.

The J gene is TRBJ1-2, the V gene TRBV5-4, with 12 nucleotides matching TRBD1. Trimming cost V 4 bases and J 8 bases; bases outside gene matches: 9. The CDR3 totals 15 residues. Looked up from germline, CDR1 is SGHNT and CDR2 is YYREEE (reference sequence). The CDR3, as DNA: TGTGCCAGCAGCATACCGGGACAGGGGGCAGTAGGCTACACCTTC. Translating it yields CASSIPGQGAVGYTF.

This chain links TRBV7-2 with TRBJ1-5, with D maybe TRBD1 (5 bases). The CDR3 covers 15 residues. CDR1 and CDR2 (germline): SGHTA, FQGNSA. V lost 3 bases and J lost 7, with 16 bases in between. This CDR3 is CASSFISGPEQPQHF. The CDR3, as DNA: TGTGCCAGCAGCTTTATCTCAGGGCCGGAACAGCCCCAGCATTTT.

This chain's CDR3 is CSASGRAGNTIYF. CDR3 coding DNA: TGCAGTGCTAGTGGCAGGGCCGGAAACACCATATATTTT. The gene calls are TRBV20-1 and TRBJ1-3; D might be TRBD1 (5 bases). V was clipped by 3 bases and J by 4 bases, with 10 bases between them. This CDR3 contains 13 residues. The germline CDR1 and CDR2 sequences are DFQATT and SNEGSKA (reference sequence).

The chain combines TRBV6-5 with TRBJ2-7; 11 bases line up with TRBD1. Trimming at V came to 5 bases and at J to 4 bases, leaving 4 bases not matched to a gene. This CDR3 has 14 amino acids. Germline assignment: CDR1 MNHEY and CDR2 SVGAGI. CDR3 DNA: TGTGCCAGCAGTACCGGACAGGGGGCTTACGAGCAGTACTTC. It encodes CASSTGQGAYEQYF.

This chain links TRBV6-2 or TRBV6-3 with TRBJ2-3; D is uncertain. The CDR3 length is 11 residues. Germline loops: CDR1 MNHEY, CDR2 SVGEGT. Trimming cost V 1 base and J 11 bases, with 7 bases left between them. The CDR3 sequence is CASSYFAEQYF. For the CDR3, the DNA is TGTGCCAGCAGTTACTTTGCGGAGCAGTATTTT.

The V call is TRBV5-1, the J call TRBJ1-1; D gene ambiguous. Germline-derived CDR1 and CDR2 are SGHRS and YFSETQ. The CDR3 is 12 residues long. V shed 2 bases and J shed 3 bases, with 5 bases lying between them. For the CDR3, the DNA is TGCGCCAGCAGCTTCGGGTACACTGAAGCTTTCTTT. Its translation: CASSFGYTEAFF.

The chain couples TRBV6-1 to TRBJ1-5; D is possibly TRBD1 (5 bases). V lost 0 bases, J lost 4 bases, and 16 bases lay in between. CDR3 size: 17 residues. The germline V gene has CDR1 MNHNS and CDR2 SASEGT. CDR3 DNA sequence: TGTGCCAGCAGTGAAGCTTGGGGCGGGGGGTTAAATCAGCCCCAGCATTTT. This translates into CASSEAWGGGLNQPQHF.

The V call is TRBV5-1, the J call TRBJ1-2, with 9 bases lining up with TRBD1. Germline CDR1 is SGHRS and CDR2 is YFSETQ. CDR3 length: 16 amino acids. J lost 4 bases, V lost 4 bases, and 11 bases had no gene match. In nucleotides, the CDR3 is TGCGCCAGCAGCCCTGGGACAGGGTCTATGTCCTATGGCTACACCTTC. It encodes CASSPGTGSMSYGYTF.

This chain joins TRBV6-5 and TRBJ1-4; 9 positions agree with TRBD1. The CDR3 has 14 residues. With 6 bases clipped from V and 7 bases from J, the junction kept 6 bases outside the gene matches. Germline values: CDR1 MNHEY, CDR2 SVGAGI. The CDR3 DNA sequence: TGTGCCAGCAGAACAGGGGGCTGGGGTGAAAAACTGTTTTTT. Translation: CASRTGGWGEKLFF.

The chain combines TRBV5-4 with TRBJ2-3; 9 positions match TRBD1. CDR1 SGHNT and CDR2 YYREEE come from the germline V gene (reference sequence). The CDR3 has 15 amino acids. The V segment lost 4 bases and the J segment 6 bases; nucleotides outside the gene matches: 9. CDR3 nucleotide sequence: TGTGCCAGCAGCCGGGGGACAGGGCCTTGGGATACGCAGTATTTT. Protein product: CASSRGTGPWDTQYF.

The chain recombines TRBV6-5 with TRBJ2-1; D perhaps matches TRBD1 (6 bases). The germline V gene encodes CDR1 MNHEY and CDR2 SVGAGI. The CDR3 extends over 14 amino acids. The V and J ends lost 6 bases and 10 bases respectively, with 19 bases between them. This CDR3 is CASSPRDTLKEQFF. The DNA of the CDR3 is TGTGCCAGCAGCCCACGGGACACCCTTAAGGAGCAGTTCTTC.

The table lists this clone with a count of one. V and J are TRBV19 and TRBJ2-7, with 13 positions matching TRBD2. Unmatched junction bases numbered 4, after V lost 5 bases and J lost 6 bases. Looked up from germline, CDR1 is LNHDA and CDR2 is SQIVND (reference sequence). This CDR3 has 14 residues. CDR3 in amino acids: CASSPRLAGGEQYF. The CDR3 coding sequence is TGTGCCAGTAGTCCCCGACTAGCGGGGGGCGAGCAGTACTTC.

This rearrangement joins TRBV19 to TRBJ2-7; 7 bases are a match to TRBD1. With 3 bases clipped from V and 0 bases from J, the junction kept 5 bases outside the gene matches. Germline CDR1 LNHDA, CDR2 SQIVND (reference sequence). The CDR3 sequence is 15 residues long. The chain's CDR3 is CASSMADRVSYEQYF. The CDR3 DNA reads as TGTGCCAGTAGTATGGCCGACAGGGTCTCCTACGAGCAGTACTTC.

CDR3 in amino acids: CASRMWGGYGYTF. CDR3 in DNA: TGTGCCAGCAGGATGTGGGGAGGGTATGGCTACACCTTC. The chain couples TRBV27 to TRBJ1-2; D uncertain. This CDR3 region has 13 residues. CDR1 and CDR2 from the germline V gene are MNHEY and SMNVEV (reference sequence). V gave up 6 bases and J gave up 5 bases, with 13 bases separating them.

This sequence joins TRBV3-1 (or the pseudogene TRBV3-2) and TRBJ1-1, with a tentative D call TRBD1 (5 bases). Trimming cost V 4 bases and J 4 bases, with 13 bases left between them. Germline V gives CDR1 LGHDT, CDR2 YNNKEL (reference sequence). The CDR3 runs 14 residues. The CDR3 spells CASSPAVGGTEAFF. CDR3 coding DNA: TGTGCCAGCAGCCCCGCAGTGGGGGGCACTGAAGCTTTCTTT.

The rearrangement joins TRBV1 to TRBJ2-4; no check of the table's D call, TRBD2, against the DNA was made. TRBV1 is listed as a pseudogene. This CDR3 spans 15 amino acids. The CDR3, as DNA: TGCACCAGCAGCCAAGACTTGAGTGAGGCGAACATTCAGTACTTC. Its translation is CTSSQDLSEANIQYF.

The gene calls are TRBV27 and TRBJ2-3, with D unresolved. Deletions cut 5 bases from V and 8 bases from J, with 17 bases between. The V gene's germline CDR1 is MNHEY and CDR2 SMNVEV (reference sequence). The CDR3 has 14 amino acids. The CDR3 DNA sequence: TGTGCCAGCAGTCAGGCATTCCCTGGGCGTACGCAGTATTTT. It yields the protein CASSQAFPGRTQYF.

The gene calls are TRBV7-9 and TRBJ2-3; 15 bases fit TRBD2. CDR1 and CDR2 (germline): SEHNR, FQNEAQ (reference sequence). The CDR3 spans 16 residues. The V and J ends lost 5 bases and 4 bases, in that order; junction bases with no gene match: 4. The CDR3 protein is CASSTGLAGGSDTQYF. CDR3 bases: TGTGCCAGCAGCACGGGACTAGCGGGAGGCTCAGATACGCAGTATTTT. The whole variable domain, filled in from reference TRBV7-9 and TRBJ2-3, reads DTGVSQNPRHKITKRGQNVTFRCDPISEHNRLYWYRQTLGQGPEFLTYFQNEAQLEKSRLLSDRFSAERPKGSFSTLEIQRTEQGDSAMYLCASSTGLAGGSDTQYFGPGTRLTVL.

The chain uses TRBV5-1 and TRBJ2-5; 7 positions match TRBD1. In germline, CDR1 is SGHRS, CDR2 YFSETQ. The J segment lost 4 bases and the V segment lost 0 bases, leaving 12 bases of the junction unmatched. The CDR3 consists of 17 residues. The chain's CDR3 is CASSLEGRQGTVETQYF. CDR3 DNA sequence: TGCGCCAGCAGCTTGGAGGGACGACAGGGAACGGTAGAGACCCAGTACTTC. Filled out from reference TRBV5-1 and TRBJ2-5, the complete variable domain reads KAGVTQTPRYLIKTRGQQVTLSCSPISGHRSVSWYQQTPGQGLQFLFEYFSETQRNKGNFPGRFSGRQFSNSRSEMNVSTLELGDSALYLCASSLEGRQGTVETQYFGPGTRLLVL.

For the CDR3, the DNA is TGTGCCAGCAGTGAACGTAGCGGGGGCACAGATACGCAGTATTTT. It is translated as CASSERSGGTDTQYF. This sequence joins TRBV2 and TRBJ2-3; 8 bases are a match to TRBD2. Germline CDR1 SNHLY, CDR2 FYNNEI. V lost 2 bases to trimming and J lost 1 base; unmatched junction nucleotides: 2. CDR3 length equals 15 residues.

As to this clone: Other DNA sequences of this sample code for an identical CDR3. In DNA form, the CDR3 reads TGTGCCAGCAGCATTGGACAGAACACTGAAGCTTTCTTT. Encoded protein: CASSIGQNTEAFF. This chain links TRBV7-2 with TRBJ1-1; tentatively, D is TRBD1 (5 bases). Trimming left V 5 bases short and J 1 base short, with 8 bases between. Germline CDR1 and CDR2: SGHTA and FQGNSA. CDR3 length: 13 residues.

The J gene is TRBJ2-5, the V gene TRBV7-2; 8 positions agree with TRBD2. Germline values: CDR1 SGHTA, CDR2 FQGNSA. The CDR3 is 14 residues long. The V and J ends lost 0 bases and 8 bases, in that order; junction bases with no gene match: 5. DNA of the CDR3: TGTGCCAGCAGCTTAGCTCTAGCGGGCCCCACCCAGTACTTC. It specifies CASSLALAGPTQYF.

The chain is built from TRBV10-2 and TRBJ2-7, with 8 nucleotides matching TRBD2. V dropped 8 bases and J dropped 2; count of bases not matched to a gene: 8. The CDR3 sequence is 14 residues long. The germline CDR1 and CDR2 sequences are WSHSY and SAAADI. The CDR3 coding sequence is TGCGCCAGCCAATTACTAGCGGCCACCTACGAGCAGTACTTC. Its protein product is CASQLLAATYEQYF.